One and the same sample provided the 11 T cell receptor beta chains below, sequenced in a study of cytomegalovirus exposure and HLA in healthy donors. The study ran its PCR with 60 Vbeta and 13 Jbeta primers. Measured with immunoSEQ multiplex PCR; TCRdb has only the in-frame clones, and not every one. The data hold 120,000 to 150,000 clones, with 60% to 80% observed a single time. Sequenced: PBMCs. The receptors were sampled from a man in his forties or fifties in good health and CMV-seronegative.

The chain uses TRBV9 and TRBJ2-7, with 7 bases that match TRBD1. J gave up 6 bases and V 3 bases, and 9 bases lay outside the gene matches. In germline, CDR1 is SGDLS, CDR2 YYNGEE. The CDR3 is made up of 14 amino acids. CDR3 in amino acids: CASSDNPTGLEQYF. CDR3 nucleotides: TGTGCCAGCAGCGACAACCCGACAGGGCTCGAGCAGTACTTC. Supplemented by reference TRBV9 and TRBJ2-7, the full variable domain reads DSGVTQTPKHLITATGQRVTLRCSPRSGDLSVYWYQQSLDQGLQFLIQYYNGEERAKGNILERFSAQQFPDLHSELNLSSLELGDSALYFCASSDNPTGLEQYFGPGTRLTVT.

This clone was seen a few times. V usage is TRBV2 and J usage is TRBJ1-1; D ambiguous. CDR3 length equals 14 residues. V was trimmed by 3 bases and J by 5 bases, leaving 13 bases between them. Per the germline V gene, CDR1 is SNHLY and CDR2 is FYNNEI. CDR3 residues: CASSEEGLGTEAFF. In DNA, the CDR3 is TGTGCCAGCAGTGAGGAGGGCCTCGGGACTGAAGCTTTCTTT. The full variable domain, rest sourced from reference TRBV2 and TRBJ1-1, is EPEVTQTPSHQVTQMGQEVILRCVPISNHLYFYWYRQILGQKVEFLVSFYNNEISEKSEIFDDQFSVERPDGSNFTLKIRSTKLEDSAMYFCASSEEGLGTEAFFGQGTRLTVV.

The chain has TRBV7-6 and TRBJ2-7; 10 bases are shared with TRBD2. Germline CDR1 is SGHVS and CDR2 is FNYEAQ. CDR3 size: 16 residues. V dropped 5 bases and J dropped 5; count of bases not matched to a gene: 12. The chain's CDR3 is CASSLSGGAVIHEQYF. Here the CDR3 DNA reads TGTGCCAGCAGCCTAAGCGGGGGGGCAGTAATTCACGAGCAGTACTTC.

This clone was found a few times. J is TRBJ2-7 and V is TRBV4-3; 7 nucleotides match TRBD2. Germline V gene lookup returns CDR1 LGHNA and CDR2 YSLEER. V shed 1 base and J 6 bases; nucleotides not matched to a gene: 6. The CDR3 runs to 14 residues. In nucleotides, the CDR3 is TGCGCCAGCAGCCAAGGCCGGACGGGGGGCGAGCAGTACTTC. It codes for CASSQGRTGGEQYF.

The J gene is TRBJ1-6, the V gene TRBV5-4; D is unresolved. The CDR3 is made up of 16 amino acids. Germline CDR1 and CDR2: SGHNT and YYREEE (reference sequence). Trimming removed 2 bases from V and 0 bases from J, with 9 bases in between. The CDR3 spells CASSLAVSSYNSPLHF. For the CDR3, the DNA is TGTGCCAGCAGCTTAGCGGTCAGCTCCTATAATTCACCCCTCCACTTT.

This clone was detected a few times. This sequence joins TRBV6-6 and TRBJ2-7; 7 bases agree with TRBD1. Losses at the gene ends were 2 bases for V and 3 bases for J; bases not matched to a gene: 7. CDR3 length: 15 residues. Germline V CDR1 and CDR2: MNHNY, SVGAGI (reference sequence). The CDR3: CASSYGTENGYEQYF. The CDR3 nucleotides read TGTGCCAGCAGTTACGGGACAGAAAACGGCTACGAGCAGTACTTC.

This sequence joins TRBV2 and TRBJ2-7; tentative D call: TRBD1 (6 bases). Germline V CDR1 and CDR2: SNHLY, FYNNEI. The length of the CDR3 is 14 residues. Trimming took 3 bases from V and 1 from J, leaving 10 bases between them. As DNA, the CDR3 is TGTGCCAGCAGTGATCCCCAGGGGTCCTACGAGCAGTACTTC. Translation gives CASSDPQGSYEQYF.

The chain links TRBV2 to TRBJ1-4; 10 bases are a match to TRBD1. CDR3 length equals 14 residues. The V gene's germline CDR1 is SNHLY and CDR2 FYNNEI. V was clipped by 7 bases and J by 8 bases; unmatched bases: 7. The chain's CDR3 is CASIPDRGVEKLFF. The DNA for the CDR3 is TGTGCCAGCATTCCGGACAGGGGGGTCGAAAAACTGTTTTTT.

The chain combines TRBV6-6 with TRBJ1-4; the D is unclear. The CDR3 spans 15 residues. V was pared by 5 bases and J by 4 bases, with 14 bases between. Germline V lookup: CDR1 MNHNY, CDR2 SVGAGI (reference sequence). The CDR3 DNA sequence: TGTGCCAGCAGTCGTTCCGGAGTGGTTAATGAAAAACTGTTTTTT. This gives the protein CASSRSGVVNEKLFF.

The genes are TRBV5-1 and TRBJ1-6; D may be TRBD1 (6 bases). The germline V gene has CDR1 SGHRS and CDR2 YFSETQ. V lost 0 bases to trimming and J lost 4 bases, with 8 bases between them. CDR3 length: 15 residues. The CDR3 is CASSLEGGYNSPLHF. CDR3 nucleotide sequence: TGCGCCAGCAGCTTGGAGGGGGGGTATAATTCACCCCTCCACTTT.

The J gene is TRBJ1-6, the V gene TRBV5-4, with D unresolved. The V and J ends lost 0 bases and 11 bases respectively, with 6 bases between them. Per the germline V gene, CDR1 is SGHNT and CDR2 is YYREEE (reference sequence). CDR3 length: 12 residues. Here the CDR3 reads CASSLEEPPLHF. CDR3 sequence (DNA): TGTGCCAGCAGCTTGGAAGAGCCACCCCTCCACTTT.